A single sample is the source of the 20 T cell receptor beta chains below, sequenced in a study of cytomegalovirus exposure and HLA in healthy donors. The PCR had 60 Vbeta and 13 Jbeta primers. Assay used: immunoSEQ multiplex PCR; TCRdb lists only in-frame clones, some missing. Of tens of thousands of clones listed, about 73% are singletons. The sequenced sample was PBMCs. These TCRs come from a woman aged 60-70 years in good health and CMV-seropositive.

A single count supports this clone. Here the CDR3 DNA reads TGTGCCAGCAGCTTAGCTGTTTATCCAGGGGTGAATCAGCCCCAGCATTTT. Its translation: CASSLAVYPGVNQPQHF. V and J are TRBV7-8 and TRBJ1-5; tentatively, D is TRBD1 (6 bases). The CDR3 is made up of 17 amino acids. V was pared by 0 bases and J by 4 bases, with 16 bases between. The germline CDR1 and CDR2 sequences are SGHVS and FQNEAQ.

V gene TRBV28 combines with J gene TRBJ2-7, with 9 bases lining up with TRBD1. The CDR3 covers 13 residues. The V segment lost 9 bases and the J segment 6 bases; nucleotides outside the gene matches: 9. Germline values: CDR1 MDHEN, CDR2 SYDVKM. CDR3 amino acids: CASVPGQGVEQYF. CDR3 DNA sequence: TGTGCCAGTGTACCGGGACAGGGAGTCGAGCAGTACTTC.

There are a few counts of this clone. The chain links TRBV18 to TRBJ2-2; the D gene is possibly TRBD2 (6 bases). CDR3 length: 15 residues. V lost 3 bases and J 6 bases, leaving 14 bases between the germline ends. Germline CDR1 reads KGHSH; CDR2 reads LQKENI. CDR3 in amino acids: CASSPGRGAAGELFF. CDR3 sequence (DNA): TGTGCCAGCTCACCGGGGCGCGGGGCTGCCGGGGAGCTGTTTTTT.

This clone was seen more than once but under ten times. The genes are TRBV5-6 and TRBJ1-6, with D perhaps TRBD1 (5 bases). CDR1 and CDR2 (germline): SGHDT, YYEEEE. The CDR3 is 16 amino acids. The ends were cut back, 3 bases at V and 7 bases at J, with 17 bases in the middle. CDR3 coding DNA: TGTGCCAGCAGCTACAGCTCCTCAGGGCGCAATTCACCCCTCCACTTT. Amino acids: CASSYSSSGRNSPLHF.

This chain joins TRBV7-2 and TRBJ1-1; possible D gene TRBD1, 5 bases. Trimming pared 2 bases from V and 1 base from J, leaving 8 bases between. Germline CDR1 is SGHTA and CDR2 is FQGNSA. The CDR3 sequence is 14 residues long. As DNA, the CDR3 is TGTGCCAGCAGCTTACATCAGGGGAACACTGAAGCTTTCTTT. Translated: CASSLHQGNTEAFF.

The CDR3 here is CASSREQGSNQPQHF. CDR3 DNA: TGTGCCAGTAGTAGAGAACAGGGTAGCAATCAGCCCCAGCATTTT. The chain recombines TRBV19 with TRBJ1-5, with a tentative D call TRBD1 (6 bases). CDR3 length: 15 amino acids. CDR1 and CDR2 (germline): LNHDA, SQIVND (reference sequence). With 4 bases removed from V and 0 bases from J, the gap between germline ends came to 10 bases. Full variable domain (outside the CDR3, taken from reference TRBV19 and TRBJ1-5): DGGITQSPKYLFRKEGQNVTLSCEQNLNHDAMYWYRQDPGQGLRLIYYSQIVNDFQKGDIAEGYSVSREKKESFPLTVTSAQKNPTAFYLCASSREQGSNQPQHFGDGTRLSIL.

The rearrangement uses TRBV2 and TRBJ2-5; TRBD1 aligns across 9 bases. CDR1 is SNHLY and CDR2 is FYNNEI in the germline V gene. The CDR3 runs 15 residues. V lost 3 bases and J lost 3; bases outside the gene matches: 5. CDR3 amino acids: CASSETGQGEETQYF. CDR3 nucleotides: TGTGCCAGCAGTGAGACGGGACAGGGCGAAGAGACCCAGTACTTC.

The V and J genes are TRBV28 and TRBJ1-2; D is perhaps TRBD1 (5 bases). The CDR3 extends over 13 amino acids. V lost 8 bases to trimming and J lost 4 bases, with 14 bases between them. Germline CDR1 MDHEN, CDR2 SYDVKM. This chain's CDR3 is CASGAGTVYGYTF. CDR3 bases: TGTGCCAGCGGCGCGGGGACGGTCTATGGCTACACCTTC.

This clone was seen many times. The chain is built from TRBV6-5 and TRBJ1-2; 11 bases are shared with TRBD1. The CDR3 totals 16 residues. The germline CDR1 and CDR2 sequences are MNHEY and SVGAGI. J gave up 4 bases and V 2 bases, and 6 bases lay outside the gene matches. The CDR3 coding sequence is TGTGCCAGCAGTTACCAGAGGACAGGGGGCAGCTATGGCTACACCTTC. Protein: CASSYQRTGGSYGYTF.

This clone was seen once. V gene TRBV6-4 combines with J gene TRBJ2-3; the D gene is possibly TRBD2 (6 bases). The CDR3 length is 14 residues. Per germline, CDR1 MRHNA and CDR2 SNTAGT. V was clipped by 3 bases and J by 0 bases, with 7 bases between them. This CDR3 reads CASSERGSTDTQYF. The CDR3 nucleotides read TGTGCCAGCAGTGAGCGGGGTAGCACAGATACGCAGTATTTT.

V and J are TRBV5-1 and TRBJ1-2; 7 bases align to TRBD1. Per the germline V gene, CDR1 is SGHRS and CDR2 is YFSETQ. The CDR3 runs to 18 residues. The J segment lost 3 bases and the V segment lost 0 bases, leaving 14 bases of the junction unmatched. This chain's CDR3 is CASSLVMVTGSDYYGYTF. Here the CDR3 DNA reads TGCGCCAGCAGCTTGGTCATGGTGACAGGGAGTGACTACTATGGCTACACCTTC.

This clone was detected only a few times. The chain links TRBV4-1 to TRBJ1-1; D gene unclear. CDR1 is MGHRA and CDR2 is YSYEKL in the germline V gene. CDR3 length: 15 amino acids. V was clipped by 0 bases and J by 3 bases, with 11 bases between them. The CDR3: CASSQDRQDDTEAFF. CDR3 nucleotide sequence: TGCGCCAGCAGCCAAGATAGGCAGGATGACACTGAAGCTTTCTTT.

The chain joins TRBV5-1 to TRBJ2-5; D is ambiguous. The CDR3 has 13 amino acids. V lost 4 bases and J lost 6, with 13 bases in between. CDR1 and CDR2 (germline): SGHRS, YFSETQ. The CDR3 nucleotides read TGCGCCAGCAGCCAAAGCCCTATTCAGACCCAGTACTTC. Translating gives CASSQSPIQTQYF.

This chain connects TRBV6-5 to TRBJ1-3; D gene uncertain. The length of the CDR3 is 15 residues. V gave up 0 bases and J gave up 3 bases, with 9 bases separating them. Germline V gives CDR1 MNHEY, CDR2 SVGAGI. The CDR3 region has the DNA TGTGCCAGCAGTTACTCCGAGGGTAGTGGAAACACCATATATTTT. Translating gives CASSYSEGSGNTIYF.

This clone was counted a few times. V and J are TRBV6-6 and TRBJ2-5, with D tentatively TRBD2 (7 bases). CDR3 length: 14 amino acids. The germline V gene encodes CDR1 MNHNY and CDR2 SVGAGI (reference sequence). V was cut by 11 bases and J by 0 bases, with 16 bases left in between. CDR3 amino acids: CAGGDGGNQETQYF. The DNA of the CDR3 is TGTGCCGGGGGGGACGGGGGCAACCAAGAGACCCAGTACTTC.

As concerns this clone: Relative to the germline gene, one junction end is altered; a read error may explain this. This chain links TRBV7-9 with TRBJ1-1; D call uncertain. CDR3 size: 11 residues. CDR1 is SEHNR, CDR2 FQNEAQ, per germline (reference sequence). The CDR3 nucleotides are TGTTCCAGCAGCCCCCGCGAAGATGGGCTCTTT. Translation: CSSSPREDGLF. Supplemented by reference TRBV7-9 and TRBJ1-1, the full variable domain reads DTGVSQNPRHKITKRGQNVTFRCDPISEHNRLYWYRQTLGQGPEFLTYFQNEAQLEKSRLLSDRFSAERPKGSFSTLEIQRTEQGDSAMYLCSSSPREDGLFGQGTRLTVV.

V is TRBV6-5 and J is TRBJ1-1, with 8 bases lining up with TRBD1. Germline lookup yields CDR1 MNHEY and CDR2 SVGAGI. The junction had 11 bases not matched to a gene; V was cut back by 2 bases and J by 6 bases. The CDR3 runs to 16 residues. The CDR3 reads CASSYREDRAIPEAFF. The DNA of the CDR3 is TGTGCCAGCAGTTACCGGGAGGACAGGGCTATCCCTGAAGCTTTCTTT.

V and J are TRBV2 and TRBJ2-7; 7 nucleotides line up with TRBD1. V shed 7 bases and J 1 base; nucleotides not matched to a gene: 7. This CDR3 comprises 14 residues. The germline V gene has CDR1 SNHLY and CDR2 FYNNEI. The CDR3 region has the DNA TGTGCCAGCAAAGACAGGGCCTTTTCCTACGAGCAGTACTTC. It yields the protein CASKDRAFSYEQYF.

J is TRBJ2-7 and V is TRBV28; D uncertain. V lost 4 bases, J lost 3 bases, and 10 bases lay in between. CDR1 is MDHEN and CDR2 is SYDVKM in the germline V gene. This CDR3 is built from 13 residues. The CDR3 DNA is TGTGCCAGCAGTTCTCTTTCCAGCTACGAGCAGTACTTC. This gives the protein CASSSLSSYEQYF.

CDR3 sequence (DNA): TGCGCCAGCAGCTTGGAACCAGGGGCGCTCTACGAGCAGTACTTC. It codes for CASSLEPGALYEQYF. The chain has TRBV5-1 and TRBJ2-7, with D perhaps TRBD1 (6 bases). The germline V gene has CDR1 SGHRS and CDR2 YFSETQ. This CDR3 comprises 15 residues. V lost 0 bases and J lost 3, with 13 bases in between.